The present entry profiles one TCR beta chain with its context. The sample is drawn from a study of radiotherapy plus CTLA-4 blockade in lung cancer. CDR3 size: 15 residues. CDR1 is SEHNR, CDR2 FQNEAQ, per germline (reference sequence). V lost 7 bases, J lost 6 bases, and 8 bases stayed unmatched. Repertoires were generated with immunoSEQ multiplex PCR, while TCRdb's copy carries only in-frame clones and drops some. The sample shows approximately 48,000 clones, 84% of them seen only once. The source material was peripheral blood, sampled from a patient treated with radiotherapy plus ipilimumab. The clonotype comes from a human donor with non-small cell lung cancer whose response to radiotherapy plus ipilimumab could not be evaluated. The J gene is TRBJ2-2, the V gene TRBV7-9; 10 bases are shared with TRBD1. In nucleotides, the CDR3 is TGTGCCAGCACTGCAAAGGACAGGGGGGCCGGGGAGCTGTTTTTT. Its translation: CASTAKDRGAGELFF.